This entry lists 27 T cell receptor beta chains sequenced from one sample in a study of early T cells in non-severe SARS-CoV-2 infection. From the 5' RACE reads, TCRdb called clonotypes with MiXCR, one entry per CDR3 protein. The table records about 40,000 distinct CDR3 sequences, around 4.5% of them present only once. Source material: whole blood. All receptors derive from an adult who was a healthcare worker with PCR-confirmed SARS-CoV-2 infection or an uninfected control (not recorded which).

This clonotype appeared many times. The chain joins TRBV7-8 to TRBJ2-7, with 7 bases lining up with TRBD1. The CDR3 extends over 13 amino acids. In germline, CDR1 is SGHVS, CDR2 FQNEAQ. Germline trimming cut 5 bases from V and 5 bases from J; bases unmatched to any gene: 6. Written as DNA, the CDR3 is TGTGCCAGCAGCCGAGGGGGCCCCAACGAGCAGTACTTC. This translates into CASSRGGPNEQYF.

The rearrangement joins TRBV20-1 to TRBJ1-6, with D possibly TRBD1 on 5 matching bases. From germline, CDR1 is DFQATT and CDR2 SNEGSKA (reference sequence). This CDR3 has 15 amino acids. Trimming took 3 bases from V and 8 from J, leaving 17 bases between them. The CDR3 is CSASQGAGSYSPLHF. CDR3 coding DNA: TGCAGTGCTAGTCAAGGGGCGGGATCTTATTCACCCCTCCACTTT.

The V and J genes are TRBV7-2 and TRBJ2-7, with 7 bases fitting TRBD1. The CDR3 consists of 14 residues. Germline V lookup: CDR1 SGHTA, CDR2 FQGNSA. Trimming removed 2 bases from V and 3 bases from J; junction bases left unmatched: 4. The CDR3 region is CASSLQGTVYEQYF. CDR3 coding DNA: TGTGCCAGCAGCTTACAGGGGACAGTCTACGAGCAGTACTTC.

The rearrangement uses TRBV4-3 and TRBJ1-6, with D uncertain. The V and J ends lost 0 bases and 5 bases respectively, with 8 bases between them. The germline V gene encodes CDR1 LGHNA and CDR2 YSLEER. The CDR3 is made up of 15 amino acids. CDR3 sequence (DNA): TGCGCCAGCAGCCAAGATTCTACGAATAATTCACCCCTCCACTTT. This gives the protein CASSQDSTNNSPLHF.

The gene calls are TRBV27 and TRBJ2-1; 10 nucleotides match TRBD2. The CDR3 is 16 amino acids. Germline V lookup: CDR1 MNHEY, CDR2 SMNVEV (reference sequence). The J segment lost 7 bases and the V segment lost 4 bases, leaving 10 bases of the junction unmatched. The CDR3 here is CASSSSGGIMGNEQFF. For the CDR3, the DNA is TGTGCCAGCAGTTCTAGCGGGGGAATTATGGGGAATGAGCAGTTCTTC.

In its sample, this clonotype was seen many times. CDR3 DNA: TGTGCCAGCAGCTTCTCCGGGGCCAGCGGTGAAGCTTTCTTT. Protein product: CASSFSGASGEAFF. V and J are TRBV7-9 and TRBJ1-1; D is perhaps TRBD1 (5 bases). The ends were cut back, 3 bases at V and 7 bases at J, with 15 bases in the middle. Germline-derived CDR1 and CDR2 are SEHNR and FQNEAQ (reference sequence). The CDR3 extends over 14 amino acids.

In its sample, this clonotype was seen many times. The chain employs TRBV19 and TRBJ2-5; a weak D match, TRBD1 (5 bases). V was trimmed by 6 bases and J by 2 bases, leaving 16 bases between them. The length of the CDR3 is 15 residues. Germline CDR1 is LNHDA and CDR2 is SQIVND (reference sequence). CDR3 protein: CASSTGLYRQETQYF. The CDR3 DNA reads as TGTGCCAGTAGCACCGGGTTGTACAGGCAAGAGACCCAGTACTTC.

In this sample, this clonotype turned up many times. The chain has TRBV7-3 and TRBJ2-2, with 10 bases lining up with TRBD1. This CDR3 region has 17 residues. J was trimmed by 3 bases and V by 5 bases; bases with no gene match: 9. Looked up from germline, CDR1 is SGHTA and CDR2 is FQGTGA. The CDR3 region has the DNA TGTGCCAGCAGCCTAAAGAGGACAGGGGGTGACACCGGGGAGCTGTTTTTT. It is translated as CASSLKRTGGDTGELFF.

This clonotype was found many times. V and J are TRBV10-1 and TRBJ2-3, with TRBD1 as a possible D gene (6 bases). The CDR3 spans 16 residues. Germline CDR1 reads WNHNN; CDR2 reads SYGVQD (reference sequence). With 5 bases removed from V and 2 bases from J, the gap between germline ends came to 17 bases. CDR3 nucleotides: TGCGCCAGCAGTTCGCACGGGGCAGGGGACACAGATACGCAGTATTTT. It codes for CASSSHGAGDTDTQYF.

At least ten counts were recorded for this clonotype. CDR3 loop: CASSLGTGTGESYTF. The CDR3 nucleotides are TGTGCCAGCAGCTTAGGGACCGGGACAGGGGAAAGCTACACCTTC. This sequence joins TRBV7-9 and TRBJ1-2; 10 bases are shared with TRBD1. The CDR3 extends over 15 amino acids. CDR1 SEHNR and CDR2 FQNEAQ come from the germline V gene (reference sequence). The V gene end was trimmed by 1 base and the J gene end by 9 bases; junction bases not matched to a gene: 8.

This clonotype was recorded a few times. This CDR3 reads CSARSGFQETQYF. CDR3 coding DNA: TGCAGTGCTAGATCGGGGTTCCAAGAGACCCAGTACTTC. The rearrangement joins TRBV20-1 to TRBJ2-5, with TRBD2 as a possible D gene (5 bases). The CDR3 spans 13 residues. The germline V gene encodes CDR1 DFQATT and CDR2 SNEGSKA (reference sequence). Trimming took 2 bases from V and 1 from J, leaving 8 bases between them.

The chain has TRBV29-1 and TRBJ2-7; D gene ambiguous. This CDR3 spans 11 amino acids. V was clipped by 6 bases and J by 2 bases, with 8 bases between them. The germline gives CDR1 SQVTM, CDR2 ANQGSEA. CDR3 amino acids: CSVTETYEQYF. The CDR3, as DNA: TGCAGCGTCACAGAAACCTACGAGCAGTACTTC.

This clonotype was observed many times. The chain recombines TRBV12-3 or TRBV12-4 with TRBJ2-6; TRBD1 might be the D (6 bases). The CDR3 has 16 amino acids. V lost 4 bases and J 0 bases, leaving 10 bases between the germline ends. The CDR3 loop reads CASSSTGTSGANVLTF. Here the CDR3 DNA reads TGTGCCAGCAGTTCTACAGGGACCTCTGGGGCCAACGTCCTGACTTTC.

This clonotype was detected only a few times. This chain uses TRBV6-1 with TRBJ2-7; D unresolved. The CDR3 runs 15 residues. V dropped 3 bases and J dropped 2 bases, with 14 bases sitting between them. Germline CDR1 is MNHNS and CDR2 is SASEGT. CDR3 nucleotide sequence: TGTGCCAGCAGTGACTTGGGCATACAGCCCTACGAGCAGTACTTC. The encoded protein is CASSDLGIQPYEQYF.

This clonotype came up many times. This chain connects TRBV15 to TRBJ1-1; D is perhaps TRBD1 (5 bases). V lost 6 bases to trimming and J lost 0 bases, with 11 bases between them. The CDR3 is 14 residues long. Germline assignment: CDR1 LNHNV and CDR2 YYDKDF (reference sequence). CDR3 DNA sequence: TGTGCCACCAGTAGCAGGGCTATGAACACTGAAGCTTTCTTT. Translating gives CATSSRAMNTEAFF.

This clonotype was picked up many times. V gene TRBV4-2 combines with J gene TRBJ2-7; 9 nucleotides align to TRBD2. CDR1 is LGHNA and CDR2 is YNFKEQ in the germline V gene. The CDR3 sequence is 16 residues long. J was trimmed by 0 bases and V by 2 bases; bases with no gene match: 5. CDR3 region: CASSQNSGGLSYEQYF. As DNA, the CDR3 is TGTGCCAGCAGCCAAAATAGCGGGGGACTCTCCTACGAGCAGTACTTC.

At least ten counts were recorded for this clonotype. An end of the junction does not agree with germline; a read error may underlie this. V and J are TRBV7-2 and TRBJ2-5; no clear D gene. Germline V gene data show CDR1 as SGHTA and CDR2 as FQGNSA. The CDR3 spans 13 residues. CDR3 residues: CASSLGVAPLLSF. Written as DNA, the CDR3 is TGTGCCAGCAGCTTAGGGGTAGCTCCCCTCCTGTCCTTC.

At least ten counts were recorded for this clonotype. The chain joins TRBV25-1 to TRBJ1-3; D is unresolved. Per germline, CDR1 MGHDK and CDR2 SYGVNS. Trimming left V 3 bases short and J 4 bases short, with 10 bases between. This CDR3 spans 14 amino acids. CDR3 coding DNA: TGTGCCAGCAGTGATGTGGGGAGCGGAAACACCATATATTTT. Its translation: CASSDVGSGNTIYF.

This clonotype was observed many times. This chain connects TRBV7-2 to TRBJ2-3; 10 nucleotides align to TRBD2. Germline CDR1 reads SGHTA; CDR2 reads FQGNSA. The CDR3 runs to 17 residues. The V segment lost 2 bases and the J segment 1 base; nucleotides outside the gene matches: 6. The CDR3, as DNA: TGTGCCAGCAGCTTAAGGCTAGCGGGGGACCGCACAGATACGCAGTATTTT. Its translation: CASSLRLAGDRTDTQYF.

Ten or more counts support this clonotype. The gene calls are TRBV7-2 and TRBJ2-3; TRBD2 agrees at 10 bases. The CDR3 has 15 amino acids. Per germline, CDR1 SGHTA and CDR2 FQGNSA. V lost 3 bases to trimming and J lost 6 bases; unmatched junction nucleotides: 6. The CDR3 sequence: CASSFKAGGLDTQYF. The CDR3 region has the DNA TGTGCCAGCAGCTTCAAAGCGGGGGGGCTGGATACGCAGTATTTT.

This clonotype turned up a few times. The chain combines TRBV4-1 with TRBJ2-7, with D maybe TRBD1 (6 bases). The V end was cut by 0 bases, the J end by 7 bases, with 19 bases between. The CDR3 is made up of 16 amino acids. The germline V gene has CDR1 MGHRA and CDR2 YSYEKL. The CDR3 sequence: CASSQDLQGRDWEQYF. The DNA of the CDR3 is TGCGCCAGCAGCCAAGATCTACAGGGTAGAGATTGGGAGCAGTACTTC.

This clonotype was seen at least ten times. Here the CDR3 DNA reads TGTGCCAGCAGTACAACAATGGGGCTAGCGGGGGCCCAAAGCACAGATACGCAGTATTTT. It specifies CASSTTMGLAGAQSTDTQYF. This chain uses TRBV6-1 with TRBJ2-3; 10 positions agree with TRBD2. The CDR3 has 20 amino acids. J was trimmed by 0 bases and V by 5 bases; bases with no gene match: 17. From germline, CDR1 is MNHNS and CDR2 SASEGT.

This clonotype was seen at least ten times. This chain connects TRBV6-5 to TRBJ1-5; possibly TRBD1 for D (5 bases). Germline V gene lookup returns CDR1 MNHEY and CDR2 SVGAGI. The CDR3 spans 17 residues. Trimming removed 2 bases from V and 7 bases from J, with 21 bases in between. Here the CDR3 DNA reads TGTGCCAGCAGTTACCGGACCCCGGGGCAGGGAGGACAGCCCCAGCATTTT. The encoded protein is CASSYRTPGQGGQPQHF.

The V gene is TRBV12-3 or TRBV12-4, the J gene TRBJ2-7; either TRBD1 or TRBD2 may supply D (5 bases each). The CDR3 has 15 amino acids. V shed 3 bases and J shed 3 bases, with 15 bases lying between them. The CDR3 sequence is CASSFLGERYYEQYF. In DNA, the CDR3 is TGTGCCAGCAGTTTTCTGGGGGAGCGGTACTACGAGCAGTACTTC.

The J gene is TRBJ1-6, the V gene TRBV28; D unclear. CDR3 length equals 15 residues. The germline CDR1 and CDR2 sequences are MDHEN and SYDVKM. Trimming stripped 7 bases from V and 5 bases from J, with 15 bases between. CDR3 DNA sequence: TGTGCCAGCAAACATACACAGCCGAATAATTCACCCCTCCACTTT. The encoded protein is CASKHTQPNNSPLHF. The whole variable domain, remainder taken from reference TRBV28 and TRBJ1-6, is DVKVTQSSRYLVKRTGEKVFLECVQDMDHENMFWYRQDPGLGLRLIYFSYDVKMKEKGDIPEGYSVSREKKERFSLILESASTNQTSMYLCASKHTQPNNSPLHFGNGTRLTVT.

This clonotype was seen ten or more times. CDR3 DNA sequence: TGTGCCAGCAGCGTAGTGGGGACCCAACAAGAGACCCAGTACTTC. Residues: CASSVVGTQQETQYF. This chain joins TRBV9 and TRBJ2-5; perhaps D is TRBD1 or TRBD2 (5 bases each). There are 15 residues in the CDR3. CDR1 SGDLS and CDR2 YYNGEE come from the germline V gene. The germline V and J ends were trimmed by 0 bases and 2 bases, with 11 bases remaining between them.

This clonotype was recorded at least ten times. The chain couples TRBV12-3 or TRBV12-4 to TRBJ2-4; D gene ambiguous. The CDR3 consists of 13 residues. The V gene lost 4 bases and the J gene lost 1 base, with 5 bases spanning the gap. In nucleotides, the CDR3 is TGTGCCAGCAGTTACCAGGCCAAAAACATTCAGTACTTC. It is translated as CASSYQAKNIQYF.